The present entry profiles one T cell receptor (beta chain) with its context. These data come from a study of blood T cell repertoires in COVID-19. Original handling: Reference gene primer amplification in the assay estimated nucleated cell counts. The method was immunoSEQ multiplex PCR; TCRdb's version includes in-frame clones alone and lacks a portion of them. The V and J calls and the clone size are those of that table, but D and trimming were determined from the DNA. The sample lists roughly 380,000 clones; roughly 87% were seen once. Germline V gene sequence: CDR1 LNHDA, CDR2 SQIVND (reference sequence). This CDR3 spans 16 amino acids. V was clipped by 5 bases and J by 5 bases; unmatched bases: 8.

The V gene is TRBV19, the J gene TRBJ2-2; 10 nucleotides agree with TRBD2. Sequencing was carried out using PBMCs or T cells enriched from blood (not recorded which). The sequence was obtained from a woman aged 25 to 45 who had recovered from COVID-19. The CDR3 bases are TGTGCCAGTAGTCCAGAGGGACTAGCGAGGACCGGGGAGCTGTTTTTT. Its protein product is CASSPEGLARTGELFF.